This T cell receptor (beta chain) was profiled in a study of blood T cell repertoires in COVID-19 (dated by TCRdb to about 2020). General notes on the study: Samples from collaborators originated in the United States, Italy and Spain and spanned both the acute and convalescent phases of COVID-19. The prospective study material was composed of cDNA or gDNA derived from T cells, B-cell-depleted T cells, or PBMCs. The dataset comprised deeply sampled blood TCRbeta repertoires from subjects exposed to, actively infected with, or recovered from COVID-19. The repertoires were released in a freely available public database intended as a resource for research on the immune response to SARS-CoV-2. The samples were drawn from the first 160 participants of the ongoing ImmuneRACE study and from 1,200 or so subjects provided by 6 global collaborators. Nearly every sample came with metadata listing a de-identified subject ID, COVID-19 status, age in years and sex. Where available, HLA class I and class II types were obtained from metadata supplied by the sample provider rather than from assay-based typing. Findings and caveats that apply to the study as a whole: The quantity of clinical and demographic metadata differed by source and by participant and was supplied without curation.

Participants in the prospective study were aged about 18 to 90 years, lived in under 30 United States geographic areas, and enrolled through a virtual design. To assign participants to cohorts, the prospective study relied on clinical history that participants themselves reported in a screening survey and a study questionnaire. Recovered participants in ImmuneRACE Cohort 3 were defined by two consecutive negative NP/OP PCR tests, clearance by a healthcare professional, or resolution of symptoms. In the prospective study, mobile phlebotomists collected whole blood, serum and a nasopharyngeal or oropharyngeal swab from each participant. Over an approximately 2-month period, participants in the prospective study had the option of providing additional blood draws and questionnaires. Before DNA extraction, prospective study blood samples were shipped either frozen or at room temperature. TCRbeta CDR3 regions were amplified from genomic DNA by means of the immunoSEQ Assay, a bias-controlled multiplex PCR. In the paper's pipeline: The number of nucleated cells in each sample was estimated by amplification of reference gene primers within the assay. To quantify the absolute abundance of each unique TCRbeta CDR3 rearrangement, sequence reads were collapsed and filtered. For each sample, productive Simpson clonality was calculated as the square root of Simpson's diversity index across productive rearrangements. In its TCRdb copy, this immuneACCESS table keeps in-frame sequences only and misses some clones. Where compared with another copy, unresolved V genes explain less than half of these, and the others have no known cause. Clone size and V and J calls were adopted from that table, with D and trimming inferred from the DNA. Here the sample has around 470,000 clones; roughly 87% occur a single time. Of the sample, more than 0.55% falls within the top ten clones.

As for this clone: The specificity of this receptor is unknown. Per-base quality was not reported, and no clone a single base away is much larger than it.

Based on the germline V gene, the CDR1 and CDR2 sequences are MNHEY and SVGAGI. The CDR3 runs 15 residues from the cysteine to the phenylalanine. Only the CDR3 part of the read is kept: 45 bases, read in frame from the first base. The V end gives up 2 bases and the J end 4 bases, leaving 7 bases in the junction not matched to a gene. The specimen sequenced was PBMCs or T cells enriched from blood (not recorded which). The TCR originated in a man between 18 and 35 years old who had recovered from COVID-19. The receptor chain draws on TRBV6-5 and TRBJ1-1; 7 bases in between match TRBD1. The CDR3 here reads CASSYRRGRVTEAFF. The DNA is TGTGCCAGCAGTTACCGGAGGGGGCGGGTCACTGAAGCTTTCTTT.